Sequencing of this T cell receptor (beta chain) was carried out in a study of metastatic and nonmetastatic thyroid tumors (dated by TCRdb to the early 2020s). Broadly, across the study: Repertoires were compared across peripheral blood and tumor or nodule tissue samples from malignant and benign thyroid patients. Beyond this particular receptor, the publication reports: TCR beta diversity was reported as significantly higher in malignant tumors than in benign nodules, in both blood and tumor samples.

Library prep was done by PCR. The sequencing machine was an Illumina HiSeq 4000. High-throughput sequencing was used to profile the TCR beta-chain CDR3 region of each patient. The authors' pipeline ran thus. The researchers built a classifier to tell apart papillary thyroid cancer patients with distant metastasis, based on CDR3 differences among clinicopathological groups. The Shannon index was used to measure repertoire diversity, and the Morisita-Horn index was used to measure how similar tumor and blood repertoires were. The public reads were reanalyzed by TCRdb: fastp trimming at Q25, MiXCR alignment, in-frame beta chains only. The V and J calls were determined by TCRdb, not by the authors. For this sample the table gives about 60,000 clones, of which 15% to 20% were detected only once. Together, the top ten hold roughly a tenth of the sample. Before undergoing thyroid surgery, none of the patients had been given any kind of treatment. The study retrospectively analysed patient clinical samples collected from about 2012 to 2018 using T-cell receptor beta sequencing.

By sample share, this clone is medium-sized (0.01 to 0.1%). No cognate antigen has been identified for it. No per-base quality is available; no much larger clone lies one base away. V is cut by 2 bases and J by 0 bases, and the space between the germline ends is 10 bases. The CDR3, cysteine through phenylalanine, is 15 amino acids long. Only the CDR3 DNA is retained, 45 bases long and in frame from the first base. CDR1 and CDR2 are read off the germline V gene as MNHNS and SASEGT. Sequencing input: blood. The TCR sequence derives from a male donor with papillary thyroid cancer or a benign thyroid nodule (not recorded which). Some clones in this sample may be carry-over from other donors' samples. Recombination joined TRBV6-1 with TRBJ1-2; the D gene identity is not certain. In nucleotides, the sequence is TGTGCCAGCAGTGAAAATATGGAATCTAACTATGGCTACACCTTC. Its translation reads: CASSENMESNYGYTF.